These 5 T cell receptor beta chains share one sample of origin, sequenced in a study of OX40 agonist ivuxolimab in advanced cancers. Sequencing was performed with immunoSEQ multiplex PCR; in TCRdb, only in-frame clones are kept and a portion is missing. The table has fewer than 6,000 clones, about 70% seen once. The sample here was CD4+ or CD8+ T cells sorted from blood, taken in a trial of the OX40 agonist ivuxolimab. These receptors all come from an adult with an advanced solid tumor such as melanoma, head and neck, liver or kidney cancer.

This sequence joins TRBV4-1 and TRBJ2-2; 9 bases fit TRBD1. In germline, CDR1 is MGHRA, CDR2 YSYEKL. CDR3 length equals 15 residues. Trimming removed 4 bases from V and 4 bases from J; junction bases left unmatched: 4. The CDR3 sequence: CASSLRQGGTGELFF. CDR3 sequence (DNA): TGCGCCAGCAGCCTCCGACAGGGGGGCACCGGGGAGCTGTTTTTT.

This rearrangement joins TRBV6-4 to TRBJ1-2; D unresolved. Germline V gene data show CDR1 as MRHNA and CDR2 as SNTAGT. Trimming removed 6 bases at V and 10 bases at J, with 15 bases between. The CDR3 is made up of 12 amino acids. In DNA, the CDR3 is TGTGCCAGCAGGGGCGGGTTTATGGACTACACCTTC. This encodes CASRGGFMDYTF.

This clone turned up a few times. An end of the junction does not agree with germline; a read error may underlie this. The V gene is TRBV7-9, the J gene TRBJ1-1; 8 bases are a match to TRBD1. The CDR3 is 15 amino acids. Per germline, CDR1 SEHNR and CDR2 FQNEAQ (reference sequence). This chain's CDR3 is CASSHAMDRAAEAFF. The CDR3 nucleotides are TGCGCCAGCAGCCACGCTATGGACAGGGCCGCTGAAGCTTTCTTT.

This clone was seen repeatedly, ten times or more. V gene TRBV28 combines with J gene TRBJ1-4; D ambiguous. V was shortened by 3 bases and J by 7 bases, with 9 bases between the two germline ends. This CDR3 has 13 residues. The V gene's germline CDR1 is MDHEN and CDR2 SYDVKM. This chain's CDR3 is CASSFRNAEKLFF. CDR3 DNA sequence: TGTGCCAGCAGTTTTCGAAACGCTGAAAAACTGTTTTTT.

This chain uses TRBV19 with TRBJ2-7; D is possibly TRBD1 (5 bases). In germline, CDR1 is LNHDA, CDR2 SQIVND (reference sequence). Trimming removed 5 bases at V and 3 bases at J, with 11 bases between. CDR3 length equals 13 residues. CDR3 loop: CASSSGKYYEQYF. The CDR3 DNA reads as TGTGCCAGTAGTTCAGGGAAGTACTACGAGCAGTACTTC.